This T cell receptor (beta chain) appears in the sequencing data of a study of blood T cell repertoires in COVID-19. Using immunoSEQ multiplex PCR, the repertoire was profiled, and TCRdb retains in-frame clones only, with some absent. The data contain approximately 250,000 clones, approximately 87% of them singletons. The material sequenced was peripheral blood. This clonotype originated in a human donor in a cohort sampled during active COVID-19.

The CDR3 sequence: CSAPGKNTIYF. DNA of the CDR3: TGCAGTGCTCCGGGGAAAAACACCATATATTTT. V is TRBV20-1 and J is TRBJ1-3; no firm D call. The CDR3 totals 11 residues. CDR1 is DFQATT and CDR2 is SNEGSKA in the germline V gene (reference sequence). Trimming shortened V by 5 bases and J by 6 bases, and 8 bases separated the two germline ends.